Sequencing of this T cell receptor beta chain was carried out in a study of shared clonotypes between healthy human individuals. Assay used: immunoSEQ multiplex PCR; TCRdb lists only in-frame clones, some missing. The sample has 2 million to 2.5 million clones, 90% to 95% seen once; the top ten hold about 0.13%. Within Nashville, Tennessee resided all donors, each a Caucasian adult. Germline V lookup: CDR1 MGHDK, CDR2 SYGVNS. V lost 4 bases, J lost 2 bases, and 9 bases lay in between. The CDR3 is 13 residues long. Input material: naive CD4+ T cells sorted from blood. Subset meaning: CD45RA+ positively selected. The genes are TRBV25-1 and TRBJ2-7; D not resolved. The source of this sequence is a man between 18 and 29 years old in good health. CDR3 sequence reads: CASSVARPYEQYF. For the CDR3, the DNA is TGTGCCAGCAGTGTGGCGAGGCCCTACGAGCAGTACTTC.